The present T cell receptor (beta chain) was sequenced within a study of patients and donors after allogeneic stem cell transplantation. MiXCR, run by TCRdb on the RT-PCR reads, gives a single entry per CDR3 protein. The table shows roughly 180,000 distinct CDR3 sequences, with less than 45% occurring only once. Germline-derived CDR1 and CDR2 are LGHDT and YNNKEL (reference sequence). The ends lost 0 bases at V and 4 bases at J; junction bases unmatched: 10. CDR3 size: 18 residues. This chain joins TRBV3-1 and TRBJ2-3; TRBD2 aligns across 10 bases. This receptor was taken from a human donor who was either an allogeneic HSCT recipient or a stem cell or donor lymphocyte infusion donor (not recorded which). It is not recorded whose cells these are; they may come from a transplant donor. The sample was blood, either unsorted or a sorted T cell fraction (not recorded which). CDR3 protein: CASSQDLPPLAGADTQYF. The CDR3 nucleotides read TGTGCCAGCAGCCAAGACCTTCCCCCGCTAGCGGGAGCAGATACGCAGTATTTT.